The next 30 T cell receptor beta chains were all read from a single sample in a study of shared clonotypes between healthy human individuals. Naive CD8 populations comprised CD45RO-negative cells positively selected for CCR7, excluding terminally differentiated effector memory CD45RA+ cells. Some clones are missing from TCRdb's copy, which holds only in-frame ones; the method was immunoSEQ multiplex PCR. The sample carries about 2.2 million clones, 80% to 95% recorded once. Sequences were obtained from naive CD8+ T cells from PBMCs. These receptors were obtained from a man younger than 35 in good health. Some clones in this sample may be carry-over from other donors' samples.

The rearrangement joins TRBV7-6 to TRBJ2-2; D perhaps matches TRBD2 (6 bases). V lost 0 bases and J 5 bases, leaving 7 bases between the germline ends. The length of the CDR3 is 14 residues. CDR1 is SGHVS, CDR2 FNYEAQ, per germline. DNA of the CDR3: TGTGCCAGCAGCTTAGCGGGGGGAACCGGGGAGCTGTTTTTT. Its translation is CASSLAGGTGELFF.

This chain uses TRBV28 with TRBJ2-2; the D gene could be TRBD1 or TRBD2 (6 bases each). The V end was cut by 7 bases, the J end by 0 bases, with 15 bases between. Germline V CDR1 and CDR2: MDHEN, SYDVKM. The CDR3 runs 16 residues. Written as DNA, the CDR3 is TGTGCCAGCACCAGGGCGGGACAAGCGAACACCGGGGAGCTGTTTTTT. This codes for CASTRAGQANTGELFF.

This chain joins TRBV15 and TRBJ2-3, with no clear D. The V end lost 1 base, the J end lost 0 bases, and 14 bases lay between the germline ends. The germline V gene has CDR1 LNHNV and CDR2 YYDKDF (reference sequence). The CDR3 length is 17 residues. The CDR3 bases are TGTGCCACCAGCAGAGCGCAGTTCCATTCTAGCACAGATACGCAGTATTTT. Protein: CATSRAQFHSSTDTQYF. Filled out from reference TRBV15 and TRBJ2-3, the complete variable domain reads DAMVIQNPRYQVTQFGKPVTLSCSQTLNHNVMYWYQQKSSQAPKLLFHYYDKDFNNEADTPDNFQSRRPNTSFCFLDIRSPGLGDTAMYLCATSRAQFHSSTDTQYFGPGTRLTVL.

The chain links TRBV19 to TRBJ1-3, with a weak D call TRBD1 (5 bases). Trimming cost V 5 bases and J 3 bases, with 14 bases left between them. CDR1 and CDR2 (germline): LNHDA, SQIVND (reference sequence). The CDR3 is 15 residues long. The CDR3 DNA sequence: TGTGCCAGTAGTTCCAACCGGGACGGTGGAAACACCATATATTTT. It translates to CASSSNRDGGNTIYF.

Details on this clone: The same CDR3 is also encoded by other DNA sequences in this sample. The rearrangement joins TRBV20-1 to TRBJ2-7; D gene ambiguous. Between the trimmed V and J ends, which lost 0 bases and 4 bases, there was a span of 4 bases. The CDR3 consists of 11 residues. CDR1 and CDR2 (germline): DFQATT, SNEGSKA (reference sequence). The CDR3 is CSAREPYEQYF. The CDR3 DNA follows: TGCAGTGCTAGAGAGCCATACGAGCAGTACTTC.

The V call is TRBV9, the J call TRBJ1-1; D is unresolved. Germline V gene lookup returns CDR1 SGDLS and CDR2 YYNGEE. The CDR3 runs to 13 residues. Deletions cut 4 bases from V and 7 bases from J, with 14 bases between. This CDR3 is CASSLVAGSEAFF. Here the CDR3 DNA reads TGTGCCAGCAGCTTAGTGGCGGGAAGTGAAGCTTTCTTT.

The chain carries TRBV5-4 and TRBJ2-2; no firm D call. The germline V and J ends were trimmed by 3 bases and 4 bases, with 13 bases remaining between them. The germline V gene has CDR1 SGHNT and CDR2 YYREEE (reference sequence). This CDR3 has 15 residues. In nucleotides, the CDR3 is TGTGCCAGCAGCTCTAACCCGACCCCCACCGGGGAGCTGTTTTTT. Its protein product is CASSSNPTPTGELFF.

CDR3 residues: CASSYSGTGSVEAFF. DNA for the CDR3: TGTGCCAGCAGTTACTCTGGGACAGGGTCGGTTGAAGCTTTCTTT. The chain uses TRBV6-5 and TRBJ1-1; 9 positions agree with TRBD1. With V trimmed by 0 bases and J by 7 bases, 6 bases remained unmatched. CDR3 size: 15 residues. Germline CDR1 is MNHEY and CDR2 is SVGAGI.

The DNA for the CDR3 is TGTGCCAGCAGCTCCAGTACTAGCGGGGGAGCCAAAAACATTCAGTACTTC. This encodes CASSSSTSGGAKNIQYF. The gene calls are TRBV7-9 and TRBJ2-4; 11 bases line up with TRBD2. Germline trimming cut 4 bases from V and 0 bases from J; bases unmatched to any gene: 5. This CDR3 is built from 17 residues. In germline, CDR1 is SEHNR, CDR2 FQNEAQ (reference sequence).

The chain has TRBV11-2 and TRBJ2-1; TRBD2 matches at 9 bases. The V gene's germline CDR1 is SGHAT and CDR2 FQNNGV. V lost 3 bases and J lost 7; bases outside the gene matches: 13. This CDR3 region has 17 residues. The CDR3 DNA follows: TGTGCCAGCAGCTTTTACCCTAGCGGGATCGGTGGGAATGAGCAGTTCTTC. It yields the protein CASSFYPSGIGGNEQFF.

The V and J genes are TRBV4-1 and TRBJ1-1; D might be TRBD1 (6 bases). The CDR3 spans 14 residues. V dropped 3 bases and J dropped 1 base, with 9 bases sitting between them. The germline V gene has CDR1 MGHRA and CDR2 YSYEKL. For the CDR3, the DNA is TGCGCCAGCAGCCAGACGGGACAGAACACTGAAGCTTTCTTT. Encoded protein: CASSQTGQNTEAFF.

This clone has a single count. The chain joins TRBV27 to TRBJ2-5, with TRBD1 as a possible D gene (5 bases). The V end lost 3 bases, the J end lost 5 bases, and 16 bases lay between the germline ends. There are 15 residues in the CDR3. Germline-derived CDR1 and CDR2 are MNHEY and SMNVEV (reference sequence). CDR3 in amino acids: CASSLGQGEVETQYF. The CDR3 nucleotides read TGTGCCAGCAGTTTGGGGCAGGGTGAGGTGGAGACCCAGTACTTC.

This clone was recorded only once. The chain carries TRBV18 and TRBJ2-1; 12 nucleotides line up with TRBD2. The J segment lost 7 bases and the V segment lost 6 bases, leaving 4 bases of the junction unmatched. CDR3 length: 14 residues. CDR1 and CDR2 (germline): KGHSH, LQKENI. The CDR3 here is CASSTSGSGNEQFF. CDR3 DNA sequence: TGTGCCAGCTCGACTAGCGGGAGCGGAAATGAGCAGTTCTTC.

This rearrangement joins TRBV6-1 to TRBJ2-7, with 10 bases aligning to TRBD1. The CDR3 runs 16 residues. From germline, CDR1 is MNHNS and CDR2 SASEGT. J was trimmed by 2 bases and V by 0 bases; bases with no gene match: 4. The CDR3 DNA is TGTGCCAGCAGTGAAGCCCACGGGACAGGGGCCTACGAGCAGTACTTC. Translated: CASSEAHGTGAYEQYF.

The rearrangement joins TRBV19 to TRBJ2-1, with TRBD2 as a possible D gene (6 bases). Germline V gene sequence: CDR1 LNHDA, CDR2 SQIVND (reference sequence). The germline V and J ends were trimmed by 3 bases and 10 bases, with 13 bases remaining between them. The CDR3 is 13 amino acids. DNA of the CDR3: TGTGCCAGTAGTATGGATGCCGGGGGAGAGCAGTTCTTC. Its translation: CASSMDAGGEQFF.

The V gene is TRBV5-1, the J gene TRBJ1-1; possible D gene TRBD1, 6 bases. CDR3 size: 15 residues. CDR1 is SGHRS and CDR2 is YFSETQ in the germline V gene. V lost 4 bases to trimming and J lost 6 bases, with 19 bases between them. The CDR3 loop reads CASSPRGGGRAEAFF. The CDR3, as DNA: TGCGCCAGCAGCCCCCGAGGGGGGGGCCGGGCTGAAGCTTTCTTT.

To note about this clone: In the same sample, other DNA sequences code for this CDR3. V usage is TRBV7-9 and J usage is TRBJ2-2; D ambiguous. This CDR3 has 11 amino acids. Germline V gene sequence: CDR1 SEHNR, CDR2 FQNEAQ (reference sequence). V was shortened by 5 bases and J by 8 bases, with 6 bases between the two germline ends. The CDR3 protein is CASSPSGELFF. Here the CDR3 DNA reads TGTGCCAGCAGCCCGTCGGGGGAGCTGTTTTTT.

Note on this clone: At the DNA level, this CDR3 is encoded by other sequences in the same sample as well. This chain links TRBV27 with TRBJ2-3, with TRBD2 identical over 13 bases. The CDR3 contains 15 residues. After removal of 5 bases from V and 6 bases from J, the junction contained 5 bases not matched to a gene. Germline loops: CDR1 MNHEY, CDR2 SMNVEV (reference sequence). CDR3 region: CASSLLAGGPDTQYF. DNA for the CDR3: TGTGCCAGCAGTCTACTAGCGGGAGGGCCTGATACGCAGTATTTT.

The chain has TRBV28 and TRBJ1-2; possible D gene TRBD1, 5 bases. Germline lookup yields CDR1 MDHEN and CDR2 SYDVKM. The CDR3 contains 15 residues. Deletions cut 8 bases from V and 3 bases from J, with 19 bases between. The chain's CDR3 is CASGTGLPGHYGYTF. The DNA of the CDR3 is TGTGCCAGCGGGACGGGGCTACCGGGGCACTATGGCTACACCTTC.

The chain is built from TRBV27 and TRBJ2-7, with D unresolved. In germline, CDR1 is MNHEY, CDR2 SMNVEV (reference sequence). The CDR3 is 13 residues long. Trimming removed 3 bases at V and 2 bases at J, with 8 bases between. The CDR3 DNA follows: TGTGCCAGCAGTTTGGCCGACACCTACGAGCAGTACTTC. It is translated as CASSLADTYEQYF.

The chain is built from TRBV7-3 and TRBJ2-1; no reliable D call. The CDR3 runs to 16 residues. V lost 4 bases to trimming and J lost 9 bases, with 22 bases between them. CDR1 and CDR2 from the germline V gene are SGHTA and FQGTGA. CDR3 region: CASSSRKGPPGGEQFF. In nucleotides, the CDR3 is TGTGCCAGCAGCTCCCGTAAGGGCCCTCCCGGCGGTGAGCAGTTCTTC.

This chain links TRBV27 with TRBJ2-1; D is possibly TRBD1 (5 bases). Germline assignment: CDR1 MNHEY and CDR2 SMNVEV (reference sequence). CDR3 length: 14 residues. V was trimmed by 5 bases and J by 8 bases, leaving 16 bases between them. The DNA of the CDR3 is TGTGCCAGCAGTGAAATTGGGTTACAGGATGAGCAGTTCTTC. Protein product: CASSEIGLQDEQFF.

This chain joins TRBV7-9 and TRBJ2-1, with TRBD1 matching over 7 bases. The germline V gene has CDR1 SEHNR and CDR2 FQNEAQ (reference sequence). This CDR3 is 15 amino acids long. Trimming took 2 bases from V and 4 from J; bases not matched to a gene: 5. Here the CDR3 reads CASSLKGALYNEQFF. The CDR3 coding sequence is TGTGCCAGCAGCTTAAAGGGGGCGTTGTACAATGAGCAGTTCTTC.

V and J are TRBV15 and TRBJ2-7, with 9 nucleotides matching TRBD2. The V gene's germline CDR1 is LNHNV and CDR2 YYDKDF (reference sequence). Trimming at V came to 4 bases and at J to 3 bases, leaving 13 bases not matched to a gene. This CDR3 region has 17 residues. The CDR3: CATSIHPTSGYNYEQYF. The CDR3 DNA is TGTGCCACCAGCATACACCCGACTAGCGGCTATAACTACGAGCAGTACTTC. Supplemented by reference TRBV15 and TRBJ2-7, the full variable domain reads DAMVIQNPRYQVTQFGKPVTLSCSQTLNHNVMYWYQQKSSQAPKLLFHYYDKDFNNEADTPDNFQSRRPNTSFCFLDIRSPGLGDTAMYLCATSIHPTSGYNYEQYFGPGTRLTVT.

V and J are TRBV27 and TRBJ2-7; 7 bases map to TRBD1. The CDR3 runs 14 residues. V dropped 6 bases and J dropped 1; count of bases not matched to a gene: 6. CDR1 and CDR2 from the germline V gene are MNHEY and SMNVEV (reference sequence). CDR3 sequence (DNA): TGTGCCAGCAGCTTACCAGGGGGTTCCTACGAGCAGTACTTC. This codes for CASSLPGGSYEQYF.

This chain links TRBV28 with TRBJ2-7; TRBD1 matches 7 bases. V gave up 7 bases and J gave up 7 bases; unmatched junction bases: 7. This CDR3 has 12 residues. CDR1 is MDHEN, CDR2 SYDVKM, per germline. CDR3 protein: CASKDRETEQYF. CDR3 bases: TGTGCCAGCAAAGACAGGGAAACGGAGCAGTACTTC.

The V call is TRBV7-2, the J call TRBJ2-3; perhaps TRBD1 as D (6 bases). Germline CDR1 is SGHTA and CDR2 is FQGNSA. V was shortened by 6 bases and J by 1 base, with 11 bases between the two germline ends. This CDR3 has 14 amino acids. Here the CDR3 DNA reads TGTGCCAGCAGATCCCCAGGGGGCACAGATACGCAGTATTTT. It encodes CASRSPGGTDTQYF.

The chain combines TRBV10-3 with TRBJ2-1; 7 positions match TRBD1. The CDR3 spans 14 residues. V lost 2 bases, J lost 7 bases, and 5 bases stayed unmatched. CDR1 is ENHRY and CDR2 is SYGVKD in the germline V gene. The CDR3 DNA is TGTGCCATCAGTGAGCCGGGACAGTCAAATGAGCAGTTCTTC. It encodes CAISEPGQSNEQFF.

In this sample, this clone turned up a few times. This rearrangement joins TRBV9 to TRBJ1-5, with D tentatively TRBD1 (5 bases). The germline gives CDR1 SGDLS, CDR2 YYNGEE. This CDR3 has 14 amino acids. The V gene lost 0 bases and the J gene lost 7 bases, with 11 bases spanning the gap. CDR3 DNA: TGTGCCAGCAGCGTAGACGGGGCTAGGCAGCCCCAGCATTTT. Translation: CASSVDGARQPQHF.

The rearrangement joins TRBV7-9 to TRBJ1-2, with D maybe TRBD1 (6 bases). V was pared by 1 base and J by 5 bases, with 14 bases between. Looked up from germline, CDR1 is SEHNR and CDR2 is FQNEAQ (reference sequence). The CDR3 is 15 amino acids. CDR3 coding DNA: TGTGCCAGCAGCTTAGATTGGACAGCAAATTATGGCTACACCTTC. As protein: CASSLDWTANYGYTF.